This TCR beta chain comes out of a study of response to subunit inactivated influenza vaccine. Whole-study findings and limits: Authors proposed each seasonal influenza vaccination draws in few new T cells.

TCRdb reprocessed the RT-PCR reads with MiXCR, giving one entry per CDR3 protein. The sample records about 620,000 distinct CDR3 sequences, about 11% being singletons. About this clonotype itself: Its antigen is as yet unknown.

V lost 5 bases and J lost 7; bases outside the gene matches: 10. This CDR3 has 16 residues. Germline V gene sequence: CDR1 WSHSY, CDR2 SAAADI. The gene calls are TRBV10-2 and TRBJ2-3; 12 bases are shared with TRBD2. This sample comprised PBMCs from blood, obtained on the day of vaccination. The receptor's source is a man aged 50 to 60 who received an inactivated influenza vaccine. CDR3 amino acids: CASSRGLAGPDNTQYF. The CDR3 DNA is TGCGCCAGCAGTAGAGGACTAGCGGGGCCTGATAATACGCAGTATTTT.